The rows below give T cell receptor beta chains drawn from one sample of a study of blood T cell repertoires in COVID-19. Produced via immunoSEQ multiplex PCR; TCRdb's table is partial and in-frame only. The sample has about 220,000 clones, roughly 80% seen once; the top ten hold under 8.5%. The sequenced material came from peripheral blood. These receptors were obtained from a woman between 65 and 79 years old with acute or convalescent COVID-19. The CDR3 runs from the conserved cysteine through the conserved F or W. The D gene is left open where the match is weak. Clone size is not always given. Where it is, it says once, few, many or a class for expanded clones.

J: TRBJ1-2; D: -; size: -; V: TRBV6-5; CDR3: CASSPRGGPYGYTF; DNA: TGTGCCAGCAGTCCTCGGGGAGGGCCCTATGGCTACACCTTC
J: TRBJ1-2; D: -; size: -; V: TRBV10-2; CDR3: CASVPQGSDGYTF; DNA: TGCGCCAGCGTACCCCAGGGGTCCGATGGCTACACCTTC
J: TRBJ1-1; D: -; size: -; V: TRBV11-1; CDR3: CASSSQQGNTEAFF; DNA: TGTGCCAGCAGCTCTCAACAGGGAAACACTGAAGCTTTCTTT
J: TRBJ1-2; D: -; size: -; V: TRBV30; CDR3: CAWSPSTNYGYTF; DNA: TGTGCCTGGAGTCCTTCTACTAACTATGGCTACACCTTC
J: TRBJ1-2; D: -; size: once; V: TRBV5-1; CDR3: CASSSSDGEGYTF; DNA: TGCGCCAGCAGCTCTAGCGACGGGGAAGGCTACACCTTC
J: TRBJ2-2; D: TRBD2; size: -; V: TRBV11-1; CDR3: CASSWSSGGDTGELFF; DNA: TGTGCCAGCAGCTGGTCTAGCGGGGGGGACACCGGGGAGCTGTTTTTT
J: TRBJ2-2; D: -; size: -; V: TRBV14; CDR3: CASSLISTGELFF; DNA: TGTGCCAGCAGCCTTATCTCGACCGGGGAGCTGTTTTTT
J: TRBJ2-3; D: -; size: -; V: TRBV5-4; CDR3: CASSLLGGQGTDTQYF; DNA: TGTGCCAGCAGCTTGCTCGGGGGGCAGGGCACAGATACGCAGTATTTT
J: TRBJ2-2; D: TRBD2; size: -; V: TRBV7-3; CDR3: CASSFRRGTLPADTGELFF; DNA: TGTGCCAGCAGCTTCCGGCGGGGGACCCTACCAGCGGACACCGGGGAGCTGTTTTTT
J: TRBJ1-2; D: -; size: -; V: TRBV5-1; CDR3: CASSLGGGTKENYGYTF; DNA: TGCGCCAGCAGCTTGGGTGGCGGGACCAAGGAGAACTATGGCTACACCTTC
J: TRBJ1-1; D: -; size: -; V: TRBV7-8; CDR3: CASSLDAGALITEAFF; DNA: TGTGCCAGCAGCTTAGACGCAGGGGCCTTAATCACTGAAGCTTTCTTT
J: TRBJ1-6; D: -; size: -; V: TRBV7-2; CDR3: CASSPPGTLGGSPLHF; DNA: TGTGCCAGCAGCCCCCCGGGGACCCTCGGAGGGTCACCCCTCCACTTT
J: TRBJ2-1; D: TRBD2; size: -; V: TRBV11-2; CDR3: CASSLTSGAHEQFF; DNA: TGTGCCAGCAGCTTGACTAGCGGGGCCCATGAGCAGTTCTTC
J: TRBJ2-3; D: TRBD2; size: -; V: TRBV9; CDR3: CASSVRLAGATDTQYF; DNA: TGTGCCAGCAGCGTCCGACTAGCGGGGGCTACAGATACGCAGTATTTT
J: TRBJ2-3; D: -; size: -; V: TRBV5-1; CDR3: CASSYSQRDTQYF; DNA: TGCGCCAGCAGCTATAGCCAGAGAGATACGCAGTATTTT
J: TRBJ2-3; D: -; size: -; V: TRBV5-1; CDR3: CASSTYLSTDTQYF; DNA: TGCGCCAGCAGTACCTACCTTAGCACAGATACGCAGTATTTT
J: TRBJ1-2; D: -; size: -; V: TRBV3-1/TRBV3-2; CDR3: CASSRWGGNYGYTF; DNA: TGTGCCAGCAGCCGGTGGGGGGGGAACTATGGCTACACCTTC
J: TRBJ2-3; D: -; size: -; V: TRBV24-1; CDR3: CATSVRGMVTDTQYF; DNA: TGTGCCACCAGTGTTCGAGGGATGGTCACAGATACGCAGTATTTT
J: TRBJ1-6; D: TRBD1; size: -; V: TRBV27; CDR3: CASSLTGTGGYNSPLHF; DNA: TGTGCCAGCAGTTTAACCGGGACAGGGGGCTATAATTCACCCCTCCACTTT
J: TRBJ2-7; D: -; size: -; V: TRBV2; CDR3: CASSDRYEQYF; DNA: TGTGCCAGCAGTGACAGGTACGAGCAGTACTTC
J: TRBJ1-1; D: TRBD1; size: -; V: TRBV19; CDR3: CASSPDRGKNTEAFF; DNA: TGTGCCAGTAGCCCTGACAGGGGTAAGAACACTGAAGCTTTCTTT
J: TRBJ2-2; D: -; size: -; V: TRBV19; CDR3: CASSIRGAGELFF; DNA: TGTGCCAGTAGTATCCGGGGAGCCGGGGAGCTGTTTTTT
J: TRBJ1-5; D: -; size: -; V: TRBV7-2; CDR3: CASSSNLGGNQPQHF; DNA: TGTGCCAGCAGCTCGAACCTTGGAGGGAATCAGCCCCAGCATTTT
J: TRBJ2-1; D: TRBD2; size: -; V: TRBV2; CDR3: CASSERRGGPFF; DNA: TGTGCCAGCAGTGAAAGGCGGGGGGGCCCCTTCTTC
J: TRBJ2-2; D: -; size: few; V: TRBV5-1; CDR3: CASSLNRNTGELFF; DNA: TGCGCCAGCAGCTTGAACAGGAACACCGGGGAGCTGTTTTTT
J: TRBJ2-2; D: -; size: once; V: TRBV24-1; CDR3: CATRESGNTGELFF; DNA: TGTGCCACCAGGGAATCAGGGAACACCGGGGAGCTGTTTTTT
J: TRBJ1-3; D: -; size: -; V: TRBV25-1; CDR3: CASSDSSGNTIYF; DNA: TGTGCCAGCAGTGACAGCTCTGGAAACACCATATATTTT
J: TRBJ2-7; D: -; size: -; V: TRBV3-1/TRBV3-2; CDR3: CASSQDRQGTLSYEQYF; DNA: TGTGCCAGCAGCCAAGATAGGCAGGGGACCCTCTCCTACGAGCAGTACTTC
J: TRBJ2-5; D: TRBD2; size: -; V: TRBV20-1; CDR3: CSASVAGGRQETQYF; DNA: TGCAGTGCTAGTGTAGCGGGGGGCCGTCAGGAGACCCAGTACTTC
J: TRBJ1-5; D: -; size: -; V: TRBV5-1; CDR3: CASSPNTGGQPQHF; DNA: TGCGCCAGCAGCCCGAATACAGGTGGTCAGCCCCAGCATTTT
J: TRBJ2-2; D: TRBD1; size: once; V: TRBV3-1/TRBV3-2; CDR3: CASSPFTTGITGELFF; DNA: TGTGCCAGCAGCCCGTTCACGACAGGGATCACCGGGGAGCTGTTTTTT
J: TRBJ2-2; D: TRBD1; size: once; V: TRBV5-8; CDR3: CASSPGQGTGATGELFF; DNA: TGTGCCAGCAGCCCGGGACAGGGGACGGGGGCCACCGGGGAGCTGTTTTTT
J: TRBJ2-3; D: TRBD2; size: once; V: TRBV5-6; CDR3: CASSSNLAGASTDTQYF; DNA: TGTGCCAGCAGCTCCAACCTAGCGGGCGCTAGCACAGATACGCAGTATTTT
J: TRBJ1-5; D: -; size: few; V: TRBV20-1; CDR3: CSASSAVRNQPQHF; DNA: TGCAGTGCTAGTTCCGCGGTGAGAAATCAGCCCCAGCATTTT
J: TRBJ1-1; D: -; size: -; V: TRBV15; CDR3: CATTYRGGTEAFF; DNA: TGTGCCACTACGTACCGAGGCGGCACTGAAGCTTTCTTT